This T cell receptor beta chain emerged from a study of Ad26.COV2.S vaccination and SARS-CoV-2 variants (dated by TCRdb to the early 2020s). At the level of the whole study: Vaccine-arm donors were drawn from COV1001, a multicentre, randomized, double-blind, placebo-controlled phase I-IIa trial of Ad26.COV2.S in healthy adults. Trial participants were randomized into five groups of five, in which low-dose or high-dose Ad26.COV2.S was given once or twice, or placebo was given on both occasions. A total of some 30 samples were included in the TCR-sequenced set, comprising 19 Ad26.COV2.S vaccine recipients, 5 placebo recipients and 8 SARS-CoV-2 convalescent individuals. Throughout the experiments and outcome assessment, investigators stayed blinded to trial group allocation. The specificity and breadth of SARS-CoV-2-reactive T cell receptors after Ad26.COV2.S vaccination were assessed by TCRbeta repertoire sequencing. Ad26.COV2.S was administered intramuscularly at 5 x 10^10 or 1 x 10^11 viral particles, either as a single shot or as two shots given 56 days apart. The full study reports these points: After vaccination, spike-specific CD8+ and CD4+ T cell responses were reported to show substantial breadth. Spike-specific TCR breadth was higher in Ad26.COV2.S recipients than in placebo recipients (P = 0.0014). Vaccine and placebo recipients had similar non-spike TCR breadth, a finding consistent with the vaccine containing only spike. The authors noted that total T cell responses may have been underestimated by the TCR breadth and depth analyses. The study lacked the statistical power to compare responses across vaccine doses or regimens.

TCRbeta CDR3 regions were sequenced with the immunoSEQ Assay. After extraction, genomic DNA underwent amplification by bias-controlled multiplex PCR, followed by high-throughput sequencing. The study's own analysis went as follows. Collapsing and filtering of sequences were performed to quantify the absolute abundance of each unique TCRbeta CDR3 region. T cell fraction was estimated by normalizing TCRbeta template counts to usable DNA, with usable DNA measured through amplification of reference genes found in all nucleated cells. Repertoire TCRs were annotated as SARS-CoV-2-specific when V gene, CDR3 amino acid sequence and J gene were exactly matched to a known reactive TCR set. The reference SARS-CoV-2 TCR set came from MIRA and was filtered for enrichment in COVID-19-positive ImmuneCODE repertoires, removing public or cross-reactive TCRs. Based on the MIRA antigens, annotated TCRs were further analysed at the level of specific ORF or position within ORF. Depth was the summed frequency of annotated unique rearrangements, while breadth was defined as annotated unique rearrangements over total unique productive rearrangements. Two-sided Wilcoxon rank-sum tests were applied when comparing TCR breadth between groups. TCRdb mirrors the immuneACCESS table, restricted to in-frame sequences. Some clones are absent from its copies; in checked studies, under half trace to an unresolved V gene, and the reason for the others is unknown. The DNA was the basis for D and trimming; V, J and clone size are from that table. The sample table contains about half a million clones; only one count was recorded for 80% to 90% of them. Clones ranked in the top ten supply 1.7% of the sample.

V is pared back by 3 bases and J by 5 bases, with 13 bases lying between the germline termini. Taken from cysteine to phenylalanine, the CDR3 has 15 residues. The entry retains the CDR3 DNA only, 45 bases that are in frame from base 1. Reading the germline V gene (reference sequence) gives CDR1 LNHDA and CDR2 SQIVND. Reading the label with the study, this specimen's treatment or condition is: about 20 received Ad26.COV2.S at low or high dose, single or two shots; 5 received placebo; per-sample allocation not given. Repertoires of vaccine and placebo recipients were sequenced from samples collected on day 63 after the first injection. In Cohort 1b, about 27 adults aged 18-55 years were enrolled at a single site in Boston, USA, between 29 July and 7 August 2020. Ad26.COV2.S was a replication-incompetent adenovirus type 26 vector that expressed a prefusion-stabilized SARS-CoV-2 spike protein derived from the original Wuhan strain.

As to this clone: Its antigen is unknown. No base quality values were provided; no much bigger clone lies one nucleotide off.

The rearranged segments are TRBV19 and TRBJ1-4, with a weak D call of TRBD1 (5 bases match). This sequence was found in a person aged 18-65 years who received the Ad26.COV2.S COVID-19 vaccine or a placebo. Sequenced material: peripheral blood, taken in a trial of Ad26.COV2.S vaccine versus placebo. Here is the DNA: TGTGCCAGTAGTATCCGGCCAGGGTCCAATGAAAAACTGTTTTTT. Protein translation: CASSIRPGSNEKLFF.